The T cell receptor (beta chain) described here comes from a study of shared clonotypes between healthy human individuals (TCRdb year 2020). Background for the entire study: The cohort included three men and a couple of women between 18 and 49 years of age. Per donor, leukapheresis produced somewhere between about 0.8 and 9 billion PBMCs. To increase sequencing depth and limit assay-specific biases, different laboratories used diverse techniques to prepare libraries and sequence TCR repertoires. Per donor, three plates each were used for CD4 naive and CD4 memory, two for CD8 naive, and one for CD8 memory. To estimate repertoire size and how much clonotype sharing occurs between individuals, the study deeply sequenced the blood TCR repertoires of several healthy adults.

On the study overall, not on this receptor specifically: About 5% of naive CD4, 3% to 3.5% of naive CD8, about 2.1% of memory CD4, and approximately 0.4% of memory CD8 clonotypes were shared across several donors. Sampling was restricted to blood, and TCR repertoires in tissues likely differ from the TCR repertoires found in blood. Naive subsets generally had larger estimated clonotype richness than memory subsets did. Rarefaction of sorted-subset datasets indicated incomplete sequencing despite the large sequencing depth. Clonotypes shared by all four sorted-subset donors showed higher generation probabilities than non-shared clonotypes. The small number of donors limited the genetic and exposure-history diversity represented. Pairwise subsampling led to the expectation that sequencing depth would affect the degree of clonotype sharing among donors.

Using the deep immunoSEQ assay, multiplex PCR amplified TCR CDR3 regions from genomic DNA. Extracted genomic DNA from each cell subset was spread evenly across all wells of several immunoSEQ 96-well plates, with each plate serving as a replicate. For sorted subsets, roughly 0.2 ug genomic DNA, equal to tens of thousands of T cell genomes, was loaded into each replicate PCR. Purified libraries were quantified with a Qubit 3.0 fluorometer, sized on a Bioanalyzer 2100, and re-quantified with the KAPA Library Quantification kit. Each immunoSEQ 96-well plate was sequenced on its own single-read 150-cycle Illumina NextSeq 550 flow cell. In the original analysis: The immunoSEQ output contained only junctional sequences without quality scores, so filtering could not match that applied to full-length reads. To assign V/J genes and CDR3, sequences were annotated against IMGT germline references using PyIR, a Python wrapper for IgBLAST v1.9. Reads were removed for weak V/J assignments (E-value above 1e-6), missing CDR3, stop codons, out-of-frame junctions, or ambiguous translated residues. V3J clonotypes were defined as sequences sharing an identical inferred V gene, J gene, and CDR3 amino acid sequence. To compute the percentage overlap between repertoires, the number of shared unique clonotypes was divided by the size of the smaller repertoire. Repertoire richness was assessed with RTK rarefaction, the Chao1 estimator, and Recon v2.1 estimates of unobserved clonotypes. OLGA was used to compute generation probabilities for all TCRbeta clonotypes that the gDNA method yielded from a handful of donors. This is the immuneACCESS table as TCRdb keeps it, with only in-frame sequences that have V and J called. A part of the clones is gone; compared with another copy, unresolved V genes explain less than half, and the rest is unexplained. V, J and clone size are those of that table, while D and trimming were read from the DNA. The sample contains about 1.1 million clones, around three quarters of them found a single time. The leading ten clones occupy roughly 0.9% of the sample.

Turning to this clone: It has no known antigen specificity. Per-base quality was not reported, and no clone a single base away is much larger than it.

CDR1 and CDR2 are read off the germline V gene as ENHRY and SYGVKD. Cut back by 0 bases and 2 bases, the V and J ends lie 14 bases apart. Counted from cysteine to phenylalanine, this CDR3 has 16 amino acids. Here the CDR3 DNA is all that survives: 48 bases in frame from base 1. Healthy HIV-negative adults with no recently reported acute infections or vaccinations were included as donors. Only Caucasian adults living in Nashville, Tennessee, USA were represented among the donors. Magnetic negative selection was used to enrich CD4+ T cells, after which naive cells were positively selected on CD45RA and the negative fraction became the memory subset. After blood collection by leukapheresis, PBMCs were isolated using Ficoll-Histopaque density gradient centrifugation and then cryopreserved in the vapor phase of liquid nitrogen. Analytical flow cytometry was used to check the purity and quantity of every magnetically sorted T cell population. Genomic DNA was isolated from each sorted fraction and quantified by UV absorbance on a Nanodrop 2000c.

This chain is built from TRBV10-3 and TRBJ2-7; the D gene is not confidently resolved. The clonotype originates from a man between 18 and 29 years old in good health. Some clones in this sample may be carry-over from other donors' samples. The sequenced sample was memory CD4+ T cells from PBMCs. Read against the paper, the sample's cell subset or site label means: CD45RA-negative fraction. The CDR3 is CAISESNFQAPYEQYF. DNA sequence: TGTGCCATCAGTGAGTCGAATTTTCAGGCGCCCTACGAGCAGTACTTC.